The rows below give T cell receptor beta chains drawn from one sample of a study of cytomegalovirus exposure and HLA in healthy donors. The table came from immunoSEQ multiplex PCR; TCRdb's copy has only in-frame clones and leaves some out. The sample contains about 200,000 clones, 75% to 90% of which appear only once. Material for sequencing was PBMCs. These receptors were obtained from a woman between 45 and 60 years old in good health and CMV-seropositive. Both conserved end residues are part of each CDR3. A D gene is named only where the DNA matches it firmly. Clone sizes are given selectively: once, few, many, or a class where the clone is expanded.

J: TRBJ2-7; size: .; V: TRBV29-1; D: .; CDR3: CSVAPGHTYEQYF; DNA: TGCAGCGTTGCCCCCGGACACACCTACGAGCAGTACTTC
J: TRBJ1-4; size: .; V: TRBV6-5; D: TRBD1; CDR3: CASSQQGAEKLFF; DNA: TGTGCCAGCAGCCAACAGGGGGCTGAAAAACTGTTTTTT
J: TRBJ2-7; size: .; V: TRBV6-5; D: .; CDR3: CASSYRTNRDTYEQYF; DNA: TGTGCCAGCAGTTACCGAACGAACAGGGATACCTACGAGCAGTACTTC
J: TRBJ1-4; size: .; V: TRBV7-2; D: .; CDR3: CASSPPATNEKLFF; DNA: TGTGCCAGCAGCCCACCAGCAACTAATGAAAAACTGTTTTTT
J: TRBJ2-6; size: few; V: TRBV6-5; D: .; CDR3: CASSYATTGANGLTF; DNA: TGTGCCAGCAGTTACGCGACAACTGGGGCCAACGGCCTGACTTTC
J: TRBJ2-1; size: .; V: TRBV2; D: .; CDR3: CANSDGRFPTGQFF; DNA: TGTGCCAACAGTGACGGCAGATTCCCCACGGGGCAGTTCTTC
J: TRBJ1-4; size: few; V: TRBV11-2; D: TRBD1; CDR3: CASSLGTGGFNEKLFF; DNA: TGTGCCAGCAGCTTAGGGACAGGGGGTTTTAATGAAAAACTGTTTTTT
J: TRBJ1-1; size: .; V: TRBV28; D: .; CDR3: CASSLSTGFHTEAFF; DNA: TGTGCCAGCAGTTTATCTACAGGGTTTCACACTGAAGCTTTCTTT
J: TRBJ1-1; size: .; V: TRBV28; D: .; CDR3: CASSASLKLNTEAFF; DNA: TGTGCCAGCAGCGCTAGCCTAAAATTGAACACTGAGGCTTTCTTT
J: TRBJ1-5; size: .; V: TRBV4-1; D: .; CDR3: CASSQGVGEKPQHF; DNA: TGCGCCAGCAGCCAAGGGGTTGGAGAGAAGCCCCAGCATTTT